This TCR beta chain was found in a study of long-term antiretroviral therapy in people with HIV. Researchers report immunoSEQ v3.0 was run at survey level. Libraries were prepared by immunoSEQ multiplex PCR; TCRdb keeps only in-frame clonotypes and omits some of them. The table has approximately 27,000 clones, over 85% seen once. Germline V gene sequence: CDR1 SQVTM, CDR2 ANQGSEA. The V segment lost 6 bases and the J segment 4 bases; nucleotides outside the gene matches: 7. The CDR3 has 13 residues. The receptor's source is a young woman with HIV. V is TRBV29-1 and J is TRBJ1-2, with 8 nucleotides matching TRBD1. The input for sequencing was unsorted PBMCs, taken 1.8 years after starting antiretroviral therapy. The CDR3 spells CSVVDRGGYGYTF. The CDR3 nucleotides are TGCAGCGTGGTTGACAGGGGAGGCTATGGCTACACCTTC.